A single sample is the source of the 2 T cell receptor beta chains below, sequenced in a study of blood T cell repertoires in COVID-19. Libraries were prepared by immunoSEQ multiplex PCR; TCRdb keeps only in-frame clonotypes and omits some of them. The repertoire holds under 250,000 clones, with roughly four fifths as singletons. The sequenced sample consisted of peripheral blood. Receptors were obtained from a woman between 55 and 75 years old with acute or convalescent COVID-19.

This rearrangement joins TRBV6-5 to TRBJ2-7; 8 nucleotides match TRBD2. CDR3 length: 12 residues. J was trimmed by 3 bases and V by 7 bases; bases with no gene match: 2. CDR1 and CDR2 from the germline V gene are MNHEY and SVGAGI. CDR3 residues: CASTSGGYEQYF. The CDR3 region has the DNA TGTGCCAGCACCAGCGGGGGCTACGAGCAGTACTTC.

The chain combines TRBV18 with TRBJ2-1, with TRBD1 identical over 7 bases. CDR1 and CDR2 (germline): KGHSH, LQKENI. CDR3 length: 15 residues. Germline trimming cut 0 bases from V and 6 bases from J; bases unmatched to any gene: 5. The CDR3 nucleotides read TGTGCCAGCTCACCACCCTCCCAGGGGGTCAATGAGCAGTTCTTC. This sequence encodes CASSPPSQGVNEQFF. The entire variable domain, with the rest obtained from reference TRBV18 and TRBJ2-1, is as follows: NAGVMQNPRHLVRRRGQEARLRCSPMKGHSHVYWYRQLPEEGLKFMVYLQKENIIDESGMPKERFSAEFPKEGPSILRIQQVVRGDSAAYFCASSPPSQGVNEQFFGPGTRLTVL.